Presented here are 10 T cell receptor beta chains from one specimen sequenced in a study of T cell responses to AZD1222 COVID-19 vaccine. TCRdb's table, derived via immunoSEQ multiplex PCR, lists solely in-frame clones and lacks some. The sample holds about 140,000 clones, approximately 85% seen once. The sample was peripheral blood, taken on day 0 of AZD1222 vaccination. These TCRs come from an adult in good health.

V usage is TRBV4-2 and J usage is TRBJ1-4; D is perhaps TRBD1 (5 bases). This CDR3 region has 15 residues. V was trimmed by 4 bases and J by 6 bases, leaving 15 bases between them. CDR1 LGHNA and CDR2 YNFKEQ come from the germline V gene. CDR3 residues: CASSPRPGPDEKLFF. The DNA for the CDR3 is TGTGCCAGCAGCCCTAGACCAGGGCCAGATGAAAAACTGTTTTTT.

This sequence joins TRBV10-2 and TRBJ2-5; D ambiguous. Trimming removed 6 bases from V and 3 bases from J, with 11 bases in between. Germline V gene lookup returns CDR1 WSHSY and CDR2 SAAADI. This CDR3 has 13 amino acids. CDR3 nucleotides: TGCGCCAGCAGGGAAGCCCGTAAAGAGACCCAGTACTTC. This gives the protein CASREARKETQYF.

This chain joins TRBV29-1 and TRBJ2-3; no reliable D call. There are 13 residues in the CDR3. V lost 8 bases, J lost 0 bases, and 12 bases lay in between. Germline CDR1 and CDR2: SQVTM and ANQGSEA. The CDR3 coding sequence is TGCAGCCTTACCGGGCCTAGCACAGATACGCAGTATTTT. This sequence encodes CSLTGPSTDTQYF.

The chain carries TRBV4-1 and TRBJ2-1, with 12 bases aligning to TRBD2. The V segment lost 4 bases and the J segment 6 bases; nucleotides outside the gene matches: 1. CDR1 MGHRA and CDR2 YSYEKL come from the germline V gene. CDR3 size: 14 residues. CDR3 DNA sequence: TGCGCCAGCAGCCTGACTAGCGGGAGCAATGAGCAGTTCTTC. This translates into CASSLTSGSNEQFF.

This clone was counted a few times. This sequence joins TRBV6-4 and TRBJ1-4; a weak D match, TRBD1 (6 bases). Germline V lookup: CDR1 MRHNA, CDR2 SNTAGT. V shed 3 bases and J shed 0 bases, with 17 bases lying between them. CDR3 length: 18 residues. CDR3 in DNA: TGTGCCAGCAGTGAACTTCTATCCCAGGGGACAACTAATGAAAAACTGTTTTTT. This translates into CASSELLSQGTTNEKLFF.

The chain couples TRBV7-6 to TRBJ1-5; TRBD1 might be the D (6 bases). Trimming stripped 5 bases from V and 6 bases from J, with 20 bases between. CDR3 length equals 16 residues. The V gene's germline CDR1 is SGHVS and CDR2 FNYEAQ. Written as DNA, the CDR3 is TGTGCCAGCAGCCCCTCCACCGGGGGGCCGGGTCAGCCCCAGCATTTT. This sequence encodes CASSPSTGGPGQPQHF.

The V and J genes are TRBV21-1 and TRBJ1-6; TRBD1, as called in the table, went unchecked against the DNA. TRBV21-1 is a pseudogene locus. This CDR3 spans 16 amino acids. CDR3 coding DNA: TGTGCCAGCAGCAAATGGTCGCGGGACAGAGACGAGCCCCTCCACTTT. The encoded protein is CASSKWSRDRDEPLHF.

This rearrangement joins TRBV3-1 (or the pseudogene TRBV3-2) to TRBJ1-3, with 12 bases aligning to TRBD1. Germline CDR1 reads LGHDT; CDR2 reads YNNKEL (reference sequence). The CDR3 extends over 20 amino acids. The trim removed 1 base at V and 0 bases at J, leaving 10 bases unmatched. CDR3: CASSQATGTGGYNSGNTIYF. The CDR3 DNA reads as TGTGCCAGCAGCCAAGCTACCGGGACAGGGGGCTACAACTCTGGAAACACCATATATTTT.

The chain carries TRBV7-2 and TRBJ2-7, with TRBD1 matching over 10 bases. V shed 5 bases, J shed 1 base, and the junction held 2 bases outside the gene matches. The CDR3 loop spans 14 amino acids. Germline V CDR1 and CDR2: SGHTA, FQGNSA. CDR3 bases: TGTGCCAGCAGCACGGACAGGGGGTCCTACGAGCAGTACTTC. This encodes CASSTDRGSYEQYF. The complete variable domain, with remaining parts taken from reference TRBV7-2 and TRBJ2-7, reads GAGVSQSPSNKVTEKGKDVELRCDPISGHTALYWYRQSLGQGLEFLIYFQGNSAPDKSGLPSDRFSAERTGGSVSTLTIQRTQQEDSAVYLCASSTDRGSYEQYFGPGTRLTVT.

A single count supports this clone. For the CDR3, the DNA is TGTGCCAGCAGCTTTTCCACAGGGTGGCATGGCTACACCTTC. Amino acids: CASSFSTGWHGYTF. The chain joins TRBV7-9 to TRBJ1-2; weak D call: TRBD1 (6 bases). Per germline, CDR1 SEHNR and CDR2 FQNEAQ (reference sequence). Trimming took off 3 bases at V and 6 bases at J, with 14 bases between the two ends. The CDR3 length is 14 residues.